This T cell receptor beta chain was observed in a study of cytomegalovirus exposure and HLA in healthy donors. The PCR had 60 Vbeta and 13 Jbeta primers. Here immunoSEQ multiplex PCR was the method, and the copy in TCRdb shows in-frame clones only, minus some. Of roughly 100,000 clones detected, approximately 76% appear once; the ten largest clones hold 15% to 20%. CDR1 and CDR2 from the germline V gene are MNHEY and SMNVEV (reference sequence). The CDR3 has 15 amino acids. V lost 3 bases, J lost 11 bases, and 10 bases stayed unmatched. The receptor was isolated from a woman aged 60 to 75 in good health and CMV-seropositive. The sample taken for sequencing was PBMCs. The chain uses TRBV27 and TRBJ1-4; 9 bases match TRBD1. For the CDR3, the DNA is TGTGCCAGCAGTTTCGCCGGGACAGGGCAGAGGAAACTGTTTTTT. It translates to CASSFAGTGQRKLFF.